This TCR beta chain is from a study of cytomegalovirus exposure and HLA in healthy donors. Study observations and caveats: Rates of TCR association differed by HLA locus in a later analysis, with DRB1 highest and HLA-C lowest. Excluded were some V segments that proved indistinguishable, including TRBV6-2 and TRBV6-3. Later, an analysis found that common viral pathogens appeared to be linked with several of the most significant clusters. Analyzed later, most CMV-associated TCR beta chains appeared HLA-restricted.

The PCR made use of 60 Vbeta and 13 Jbeta primers. TCRdb's copy holds only in-frame clones and misses some; the assay was immunoSEQ multiplex PCR. The data hold over 60,000 clones, with 65% to 80% observed a single time. This clone has only one observation. Its antigen remains unidentified. The germline gives CDR1 SNHLY, CDR2 FYNNEI. Deletions cut 2 bases from V and 2 bases from J, with 10 bases between. The CDR3 spans 15 residues. The TCR sequence derives from a man aged 65 to 79 in good health and CMV-seronegative. V and J are TRBV2 and TRBJ1-5; possible D gene TRBD1, 5 bases. Source material: PBMCs. The CDR3 region is CASSEWEGRNQPQHF. DNA for the CDR3: TGTGCCAGCAGTGAATGGGAGGGGCGCAATCAGCCCCAGCATTTT.